Below, 9 T cell receptor beta chains from the same sample are listed, as sequenced in a study of shared clonotypes between healthy human individuals. Repertoires were generated with immunoSEQ multiplex PCR, while TCRdb's copy carries only in-frame clones and drops some. The top ten hold 0.55% to 0.7% of the sample, which has over a million clones, around 78% seen once. Sequenced: memory CD4+ T cells from PBMCs. The sample's subset: CD45RA-negative fraction. Receptors originate from a young man in good health. Some clones in this sample may be carry-over from other donors' samples.

The chain employs TRBV4-1 and TRBJ2-7, with 10 bases that match TRBD1. The germline V gene has CDR1 MGHRA and CDR2 YSYEKL. This CDR3 has 15 residues. V trimming: 1 base; J trimming: 4 bases; junction bases outside the gene matches: 4. CDR3 coding DNA: TGCGCCAGCAGCCAAGCGGGACAGGGGATATACGAGCAGTACTTC. Its protein product is CASSQAGQGIYEQYF.

With respect to this clone: Other DNA sequences in this specimen translate into the identical CDR3. This chain joins TRBV20-1 and TRBJ2-7, with D perhaps given as TRBD1 or TRBD2 (5 bases each). CDR1 and CDR2 from the germline V gene are DFQATT and SNEGSKA (reference sequence). The V gene lost 6 bases and the J gene lost 5 bases, with 11 bases spanning the gap. The CDR3 length is 11 residues. The CDR3 spells CSADRGDEQYF. The CDR3, as DNA: TGCAGTGCGGATAGAGGGGACGAGCAGTACTTC.

This clone was picked up a small number of times. The sample carries other DNA sequences with the same CDR3. The J gene is TRBJ2-7, the V gene TRBV7-6, with TRBD2 matching over 10 bases. With 1 base clipped from V and 3 bases from J, the junction kept 3 bases outside the gene matches. The CDR3 runs to 15 residues. Per germline, CDR1 SGHVS and CDR2 FNYEAQ. CDR3 sequence reads: CASSLGLAGVYEQYF. For the CDR3, the DNA is TGTGCCAGCAGCTTAGGTCTAGCGGGAGTCTACGAGCAGTACTTC.

The chain employs TRBV6-5 and TRBJ2-7; TRBD2 agrees at 9 bases. With V trimmed by 7 bases and J by 5 bases, 12 bases remained unmatched. CDR1 and CDR2 from the germline V gene are MNHEY and SVGAGI. The CDR3 totals 15 residues. The CDR3 DNA sequence: TGTGCCAGCACGTCGACGGGACTAGCCGTAGACGAGCAGTACTTC. Protein sequence: CASTSTGLAVDEQYF.

The chain uses TRBV7-2 and TRBJ2-2, with D possibly matching TRBD2 (6 bases). CDR3 length: 16 residues. The V end lost 1 base, the J end lost 4 bases, and 13 bases lay between the germline ends. The germline gives CDR1 SGHTA, CDR2 FQGNSA. The CDR3 protein is CASSLEVSGATGELFF. In nucleotides, the CDR3 is TGTGCCAGCAGCTTAGAGGTTAGCGGAGCCACCGGGGAGCTGTTTTTT.

The chain employs TRBV6-6 and TRBJ2-1; TRBD2 agrees at 14 bases. Trimming at V came to 2 bases and at J to 8 bases, leaving 5 bases not matched to a gene. Germline-derived CDR1 and CDR2 are MNHNY and SVGAGI (reference sequence). The CDR3 is 16 amino acids. The CDR3 reads CASSYLGTSGSDEQFF. CDR3 coding DNA: TGTGCCAGCAGTTACCTTGGGACTAGCGGGAGTGATGAGCAGTTCTTC.

The CDR3 sequence is CASSLQGVRNTGELFF. DNA for the CDR3: TGTGCCAGCAGTTTACAGGGGGTTCGGAACACCGGGGAGCTGTTTTTT. This chain joins TRBV7-3 and TRBJ2-2, with 8 bases aligning to TRBD1. Per germline, CDR1 SGHTA and CDR2 FQGTGA. This CDR3 has 16 amino acids. The V and J ends lost 6 bases and 1 base, in that order; junction bases with no gene match: 7. The full variable domain, its missing parts supplied by reference TRBV7-3 and TRBJ2-2, is GAGVSQTPSNKVTEKGKYVELRCDPISGHTALYWYRQSLGQGPEFLIYFQGTGAADDSGLPNDRFFAVRPEGSVSTLKIQRTERGDSAVYLCASSLQGVRNTGELFFGEGSRLTVL.

This clone turned up a few times. The chain joins TRBV27 to TRBJ2-2, with TRBD2 matching 7 bases. This CDR3 contains 17 residues. With V trimmed by 2 bases and J by 4 bases, 10 bases remained unmatched. CDR1 is MNHEY and CDR2 is SMNVEV in the germline V gene (reference sequence). The CDR3 DNA is TGTGCCAGCAGTTTAGATTCTGCGGGAGATTTCACCGGGGAGCTGTTTTTT. It is translated as CASSLDSAGDFTGELFF.

The genes are TRBV5-6 and TRBJ2-3; D gene ambiguous. This CDR3 spans 15 amino acids. Trimming shortened V by 4 bases and J by 9 bases, and 21 bases separated the two germline ends. Germline-derived CDR1 and CDR2 are SGHDT and YYEEEE. The CDR3 nucleotides are TGTGCCAGCAGCAAGGAGAGGCCCCGCAGTTGGACGCAGTATTTT. Protein product: CASSKERPRSWTQYF.